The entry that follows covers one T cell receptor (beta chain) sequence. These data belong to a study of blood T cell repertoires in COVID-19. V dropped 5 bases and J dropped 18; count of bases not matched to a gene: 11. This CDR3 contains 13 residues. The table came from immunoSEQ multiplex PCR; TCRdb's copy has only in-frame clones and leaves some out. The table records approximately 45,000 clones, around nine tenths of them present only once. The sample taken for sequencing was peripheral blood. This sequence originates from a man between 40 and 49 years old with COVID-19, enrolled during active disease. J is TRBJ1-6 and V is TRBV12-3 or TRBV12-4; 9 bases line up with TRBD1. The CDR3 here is CASSPSNRGRPHF. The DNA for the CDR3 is TGTGCCAGCAGTCCCTCCAACAGGGGGCGCCCCCACTTT.